A single sample is the source of the 8 T cell receptor beta chains below, sequenced in a study of blood T cell repertoires in COVID-19. The assay was immunoSEQ multiplex PCR, and TCRdb's table has in-frame clones only and misses some. The sample lists 110,000 to 150,000 clones; approximately 80% were seen once. Sequencing was performed on PBMCs or T cells enriched from blood (not recorded which). The source is a man aged 50 to 59 who had recovered from COVID-19.

The V call is TRBV15, the J call TRBJ1-1; 10 nucleotides line up with TRBD1. CDR1 is LNHNV and CDR2 is YYDKDF in the germline V gene (reference sequence). The length of the CDR3 is 18 residues. V lost 0 bases to trimming and J lost 0 bases; unmatched junction nucleotides: 7. CDR3 sequence (DNA): TGTGCCACCAGCAGAGATTATTCGGGACAGGGGCTGAACACTGAAGCTTTCTTT. This translates into CATSRDYSGQGLNTEAFF.

The chain has TRBV24-1 and TRBJ2-7; 12 nucleotides match TRBD2. Unmatched junction bases numbered 5, after V lost 3 bases and J lost 6 bases. The CDR3 contains 15 residues. Germline CDR1 KGHDR, CDR2 SFDVKD. In DNA, the CDR3 is TGTGCCACCAGTGATGCGACTAGCGGGGGACTCGAGCAGTACTTC. Translating gives CATSDATSGGLEQYF.

The V gene is TRBV5-1, the J gene TRBJ2-1; 8 nucleotides agree with TRBD2. This CDR3 is built from 15 residues. V shed 0 bases and J 9 bases; nucleotides not matched to a gene: 8. CDR1 and CDR2 from the germline V gene are SGHRS and YFSETQ. The CDR3 sequence is CASSLAGLASAEQFF. Written as DNA, the CDR3 is TGCGCCAGCAGCTTGGCTGGACTAGCTTCGGCTGAGCAGTTCTTC.

The CDR3 spells CASSLNPTGTGGPDYNSPLHF. CDR3 DNA sequence: TGTGCCAGCAGTTTGAATCCCACCGGGACAGGGGGCCCCGACTATAATTCACCCCTCCACTTT. V gene TRBV28 combines with J gene TRBJ1-6; 12 bases are a match to TRBD1. Germline trimming cut 3 bases from V and 3 bases from J; bases unmatched to any gene: 15. Looked up from germline, CDR1 is MDHEN and CDR2 is SYDVKM. This CDR3 has 21 amino acids.

The chain employs TRBV6-5 and TRBJ2-7; D is possibly TRBD2 (5 bases). V dropped 6 bases and J dropped 6 bases, with 9 bases sitting between them. The CDR3 runs to 11 residues. CDR1 is MNHEY, CDR2 SVGAGI, per germline. The CDR3 DNA reads as TGTGCCAGCAGGACGGGGTTCGAGCAGTACTTC. It is translated as CASRTGFEQYF.

V and J are TRBV5-4 and TRBJ1-1; 9 bases are a match to TRBD1. V lost 3 bases and J lost 1; bases outside the gene matches: 13. In germline, CDR1 is SGHNT, CDR2 YYREEE (reference sequence). The CDR3 covers 18 residues. This chain's CDR3 is CASSSIYRGRAGNTEAFF. The CDR3 DNA sequence: TGTGCCAGCAGCTCGATATACAGGGGGCGCGCAGGGAACACTGAAGCTTTCTTT.

This clone was picked up one time. V usage is TRBV13 and J usage is TRBJ1-1; possibly TRBD1 for D (5 bases). The CDR3 is 15 amino acids. In germline, CDR1 is PRHDT, CDR2 FYEKMQ (reference sequence). Trimming left V 5 bases short and J 0 bases short, with 13 bases between. In DNA, the CDR3 is TGTGCCAGCAGCCTCAGGGCAAGGGTGAACACTGAAGCTTTCTTT. Translating it yields CASSLRARVNTEAFF.

This clone was found a few times. The CDR3 nucleotides are TGTGCCAGCAGCTGGGACGCGGGACCTACCTATGGCTACACCTTC. Its translation is CASSWDAGPTYGYTF. The rearrangement uses TRBV5-8 and TRBJ1-2; D perhaps matches TRBD1 (5 bases). Between the trimmed V and J ends, which lost 3 bases and 4 bases, there was a span of 16 bases. In germline, CDR1 is SGHTS, CDR2 YDEGEE. The CDR3 length is 15 residues.